Sequencing of this T cell receptor beta chain was carried out in a study of T cells in Graves' hyperthyroidism and ophthalmopathy. The overall study: The blood sample was taken at first diagnosis, before treatment began.

Study results and limitations: Also found in blood were most expanded thyroid clonotypes above 0.001.

Every diagnosis used clinical symptoms, serum thyroxine and TRAb, thyroid ultrasound and orbital computed tomography. The CDR3 loop spans 14 amino acids. The germline V and J ends were trimmed by 0 bases and 3 bases, with 11 bases remaining between them. CDR1 and CDR2 (germline): DFQATT, SNEGSKA (reference sequence). In this sample, this clonotype turned up a few times. Its antigen remains unidentified. RNA transcripts gave rise to amplified TCR beta CDR3 regions. The TCR CDR3 was amplified in a first-round RT-PCR using the HTBI primer set. TCRdb ran MiXCR on the multiplex PCR reads and lists one entry per CDR3 protein. The sample shows 530,000 or so distinct CDR3 sequences, 17% of them seen only once.

The rearrangement joins TRBV20-1 to TRBJ1-2, with a tentative D call TRBD1 (6 bases). This clonotype was sampled from a woman between 18 and 29 years old with Graves' ophthalmopathy. The material sequenced was blood. Here the CDR3 DNA reads TGCAGTGCTAGAGATGAGGGGGTACACTATGGCTACACCTTC. Protein sequence: CSARDEGVHYGYTF.